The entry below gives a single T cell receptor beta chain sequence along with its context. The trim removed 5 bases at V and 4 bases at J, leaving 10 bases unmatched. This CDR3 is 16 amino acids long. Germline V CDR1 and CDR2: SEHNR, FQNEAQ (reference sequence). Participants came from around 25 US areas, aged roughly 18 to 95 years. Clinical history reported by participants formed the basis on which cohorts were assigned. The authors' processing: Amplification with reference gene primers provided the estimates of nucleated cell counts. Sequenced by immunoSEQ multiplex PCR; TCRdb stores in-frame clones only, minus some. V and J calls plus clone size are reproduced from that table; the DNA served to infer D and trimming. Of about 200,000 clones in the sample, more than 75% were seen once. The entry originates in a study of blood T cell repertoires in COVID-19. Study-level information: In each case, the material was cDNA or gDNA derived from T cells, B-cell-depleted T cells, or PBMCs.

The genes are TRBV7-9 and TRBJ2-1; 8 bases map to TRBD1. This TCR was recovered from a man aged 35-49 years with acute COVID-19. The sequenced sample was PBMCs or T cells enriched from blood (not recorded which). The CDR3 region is CASSPSRGRTYNEQFF. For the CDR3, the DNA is TGTGCCAGCAGCCCCTCCAGGGGGCGAACGTACAATGAGCAGTTCTTC.